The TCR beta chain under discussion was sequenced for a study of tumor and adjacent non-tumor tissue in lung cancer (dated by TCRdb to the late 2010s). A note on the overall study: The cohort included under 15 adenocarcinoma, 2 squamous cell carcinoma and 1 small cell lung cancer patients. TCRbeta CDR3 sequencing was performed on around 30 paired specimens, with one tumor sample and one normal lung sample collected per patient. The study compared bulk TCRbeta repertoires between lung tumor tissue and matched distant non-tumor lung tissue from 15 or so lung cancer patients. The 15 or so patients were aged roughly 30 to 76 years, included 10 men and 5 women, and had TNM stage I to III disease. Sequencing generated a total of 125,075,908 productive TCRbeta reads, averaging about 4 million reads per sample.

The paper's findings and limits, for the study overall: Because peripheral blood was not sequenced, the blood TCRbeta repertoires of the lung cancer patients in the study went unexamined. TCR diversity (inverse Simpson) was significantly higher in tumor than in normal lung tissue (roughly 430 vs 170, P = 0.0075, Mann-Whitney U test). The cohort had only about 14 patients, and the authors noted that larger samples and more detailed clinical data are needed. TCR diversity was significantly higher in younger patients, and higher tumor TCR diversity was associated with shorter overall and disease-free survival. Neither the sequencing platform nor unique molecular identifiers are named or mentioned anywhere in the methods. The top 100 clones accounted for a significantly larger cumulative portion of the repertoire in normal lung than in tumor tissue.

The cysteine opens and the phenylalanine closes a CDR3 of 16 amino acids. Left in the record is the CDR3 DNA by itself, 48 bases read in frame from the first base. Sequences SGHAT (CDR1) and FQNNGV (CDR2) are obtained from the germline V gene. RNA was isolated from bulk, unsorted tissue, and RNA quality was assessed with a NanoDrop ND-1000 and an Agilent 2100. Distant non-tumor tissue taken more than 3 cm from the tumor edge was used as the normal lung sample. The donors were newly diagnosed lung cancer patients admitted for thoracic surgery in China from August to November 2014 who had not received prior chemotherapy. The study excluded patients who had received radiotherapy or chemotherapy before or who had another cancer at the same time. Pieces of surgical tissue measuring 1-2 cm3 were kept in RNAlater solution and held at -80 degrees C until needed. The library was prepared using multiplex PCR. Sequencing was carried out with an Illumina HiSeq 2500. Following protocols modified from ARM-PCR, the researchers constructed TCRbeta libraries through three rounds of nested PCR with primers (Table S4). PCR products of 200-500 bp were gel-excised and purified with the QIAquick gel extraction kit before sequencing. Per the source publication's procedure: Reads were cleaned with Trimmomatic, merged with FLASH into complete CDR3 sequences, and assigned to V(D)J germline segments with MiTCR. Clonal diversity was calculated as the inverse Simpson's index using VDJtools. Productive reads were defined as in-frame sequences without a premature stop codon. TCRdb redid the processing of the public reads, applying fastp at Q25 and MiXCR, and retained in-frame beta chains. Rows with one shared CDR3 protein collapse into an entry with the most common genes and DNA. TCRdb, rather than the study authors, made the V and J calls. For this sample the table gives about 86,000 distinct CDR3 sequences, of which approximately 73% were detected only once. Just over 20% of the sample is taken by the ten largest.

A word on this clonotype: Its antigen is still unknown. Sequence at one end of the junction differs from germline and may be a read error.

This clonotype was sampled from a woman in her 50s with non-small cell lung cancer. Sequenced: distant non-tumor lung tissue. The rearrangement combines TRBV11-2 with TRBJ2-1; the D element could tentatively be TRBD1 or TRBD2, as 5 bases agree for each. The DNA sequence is TGCGCCTGCAGCTTCATGCAGGGACCTCCCCACAATGGGCAGTTCTTC. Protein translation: CACSFMQGPPHNGQFF. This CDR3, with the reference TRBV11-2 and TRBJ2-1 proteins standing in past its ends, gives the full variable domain EAGVAQSPRYKIIEKRQSVAFWCNPISGHATLYWYQQILGQGPKLLIQFQNNGVVDDSQLPKDRFSAERLKGVDSTLKIQPAKLEDSAVYLCACSFMQGPPHNGQFFGPGTRLTVL.